Sequencing of this T cell receptor beta chain was carried out in a study of shared clonotypes between healthy human individuals. Overall study results and limits: Memory subsets had estimated richness that was generally smaller than that of naive subsets.

Genomic DNA of each subset was evenly split across several immunoSEQ plates. When replicate PCRs were run on sorted subsets, they used 150 to 250 ng DNA, tens of thousands of T cell genomes. In the source study's methods: Owing to the provision of junction-only sequences devoid of quality scores by immunoSEQ, filtering differed. Produced via immunoSEQ multiplex PCR; TCRdb's table is partial and in-frame only. The DNA was the basis for D and trimming; V, J and clone size are from that table. The table lists around 2.5 million clones, roughly 93% of them singletons. As to this clone: Its antigen is not known.

The length of the CDR3 is 14 residues. V was pared by 5 bases and J by 2 bases, with 12 bases between. Germline assignment: CDR1 SGHNT and CDR2 YENEEA. The chain uses TRBV11-3 and TRBJ2-5; possibly TRBD2 for D (6 bases). Sequenced: naive CD4+ T cells from PBMCs. Subset meaning: CD45RA+ positively selected. The receptor comes from a man between 18 and 35 years old in good health. Some clones in this sample may be carry-over from other donors' samples. The CDR3 nucleotides are TGTGCCAGCAGCGTCGGAGGGGATCAAGAGACCCAGTACTTC. Its protein product is CASSVGGDQETQYF.